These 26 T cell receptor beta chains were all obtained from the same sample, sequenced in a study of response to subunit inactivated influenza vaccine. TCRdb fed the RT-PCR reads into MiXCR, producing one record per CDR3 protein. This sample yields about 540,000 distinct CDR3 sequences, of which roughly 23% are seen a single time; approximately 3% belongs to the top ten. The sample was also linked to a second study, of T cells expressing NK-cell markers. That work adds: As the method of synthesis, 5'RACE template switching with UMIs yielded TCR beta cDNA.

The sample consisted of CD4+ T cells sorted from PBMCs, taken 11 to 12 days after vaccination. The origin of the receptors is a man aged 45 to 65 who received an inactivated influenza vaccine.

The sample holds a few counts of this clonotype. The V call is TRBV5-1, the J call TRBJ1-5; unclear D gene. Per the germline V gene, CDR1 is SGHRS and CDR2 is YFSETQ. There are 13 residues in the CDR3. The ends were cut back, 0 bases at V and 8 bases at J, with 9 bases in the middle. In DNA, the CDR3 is TGCGCCAGCAGCTTGGGCAGAAGCGAGCCCCAGCATTTT. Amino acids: CASSLGRSEPQHF.

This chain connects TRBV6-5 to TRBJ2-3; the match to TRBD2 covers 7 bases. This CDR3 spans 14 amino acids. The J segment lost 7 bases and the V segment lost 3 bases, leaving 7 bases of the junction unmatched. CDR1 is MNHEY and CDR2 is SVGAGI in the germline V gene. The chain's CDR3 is CASSYGGGQNTQYF. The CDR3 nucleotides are TGTGCCAGCAGTTATGGGGGGGGTCAAAATACGCAGTATTTT.

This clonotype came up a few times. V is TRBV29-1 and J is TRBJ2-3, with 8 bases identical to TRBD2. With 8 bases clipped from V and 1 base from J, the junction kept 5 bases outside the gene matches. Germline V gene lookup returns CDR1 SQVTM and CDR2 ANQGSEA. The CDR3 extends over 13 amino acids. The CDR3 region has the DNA TGCAGCAAAAGCGGGGGAGGCACAGATACGCAGTATTTT. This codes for CSKSGGGTDTQYF.

In DNA form, the CDR3 reads TGTGCCAGCGAGGACAGAAATCAGCCCCAGCATTTT. Protein sequence: CASEDRNQPQHF. This sequence joins TRBV6-2 or TRBV6-3 and TRBJ1-5; D might be TRBD1 (6 bases). From germline, CDR1 is MNHEY and CDR2 SVGEGT. This CDR3 is 12 amino acids long. V dropped 8 bases and J dropped 4 bases, with 9 bases sitting between them.

CDR3 sequence reads: CASSPARGRPAGELFF. Here the CDR3 DNA reads TGTGCCAGCAGCCCCGCCAGGGGCCGGCCGGCCGGGGAGCTGTTTTTT. This chain joins TRBV7-2 and TRBJ2-2, with D possibly being TRBD1 (6 bases). Germline V gives CDR1 SGHTA, CDR2 FQGNSA. Trimming cost V 5 bases and J 6 bases, with 19 bases left between them. The CDR3 totals 16 residues.

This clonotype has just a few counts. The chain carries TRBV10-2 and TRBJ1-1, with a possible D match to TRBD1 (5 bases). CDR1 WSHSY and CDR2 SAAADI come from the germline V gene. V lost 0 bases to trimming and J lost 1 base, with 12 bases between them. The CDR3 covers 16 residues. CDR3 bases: TGCGCCAGCAGTGAGTCGAGAGGACATGCGAACACTGAAGCTTTCTTT. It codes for CASSESRGHANTEAFF.

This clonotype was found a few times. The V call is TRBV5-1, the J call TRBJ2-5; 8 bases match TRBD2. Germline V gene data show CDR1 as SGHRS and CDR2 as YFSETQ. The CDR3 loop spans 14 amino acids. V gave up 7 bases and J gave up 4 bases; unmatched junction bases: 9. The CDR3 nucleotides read TGCGCCAGCGGTACAGCGGGAGCCCCAGAGACCCAGTACTTC. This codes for CASGTAGAPETQYF. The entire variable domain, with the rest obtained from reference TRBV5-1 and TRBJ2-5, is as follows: KAGVTQTPRYLIKTRGQQVTLSCSPISGHRSVSWYQQTPGQGLQFLFEYFSETQRNKGNFPGRFSGRQFSNSRSEMNVSTLELGDSALYLCASGTAGAPETQYFGPGTRLLVL.

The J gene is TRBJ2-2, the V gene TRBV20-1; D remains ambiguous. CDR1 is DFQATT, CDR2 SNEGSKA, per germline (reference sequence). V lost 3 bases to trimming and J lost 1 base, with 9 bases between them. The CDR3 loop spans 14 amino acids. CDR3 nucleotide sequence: TGCAGTGCTAGGGTTGGGGTGAACACCGGGGAGCTGTTTTTT. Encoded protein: CSARVGVNTGELFF.

The CDR3: CASSPETGTVYIQYF. The CDR3 region has the DNA TGTGCCAGCAGCCCCGAAACCGGGACGGTATACATTCAGTACTTC. This chain connects TRBV7-2 to TRBJ2-4; D may correspond to TRBD1 or TRBD2 (5 bases each). Per the germline V gene, CDR1 is SGHTA and CDR2 is FQGNSA. Trimming stripped 5 bases from V and 8 bases from J, with 19 bases between. The CDR3 has 15 amino acids.

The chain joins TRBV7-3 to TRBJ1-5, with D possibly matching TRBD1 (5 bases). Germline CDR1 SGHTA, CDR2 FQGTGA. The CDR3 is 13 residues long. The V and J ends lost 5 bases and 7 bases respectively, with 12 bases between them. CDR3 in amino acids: CASSPGPSQPQHF. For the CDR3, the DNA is TGTGCCAGCAGCCCGGGACCATCACAGCCCCAGCATTTT.

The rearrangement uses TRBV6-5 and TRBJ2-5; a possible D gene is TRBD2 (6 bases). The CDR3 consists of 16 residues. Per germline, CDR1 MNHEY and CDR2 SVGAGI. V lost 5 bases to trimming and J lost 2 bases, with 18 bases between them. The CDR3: CASSNGLSDLQETQYF. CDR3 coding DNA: TGTGCCAGCAGTAACGGACTATCGGATCTTCAAGAGACCCAGTACTTC.

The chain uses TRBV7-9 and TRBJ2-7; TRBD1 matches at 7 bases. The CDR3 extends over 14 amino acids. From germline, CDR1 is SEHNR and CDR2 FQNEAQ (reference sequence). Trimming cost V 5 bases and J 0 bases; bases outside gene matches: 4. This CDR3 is CASSPTGTSYEQYF. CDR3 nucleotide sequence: TGTGCCAGCAGCCCGACAGGGACCTCCTACGAGCAGTACTTC.

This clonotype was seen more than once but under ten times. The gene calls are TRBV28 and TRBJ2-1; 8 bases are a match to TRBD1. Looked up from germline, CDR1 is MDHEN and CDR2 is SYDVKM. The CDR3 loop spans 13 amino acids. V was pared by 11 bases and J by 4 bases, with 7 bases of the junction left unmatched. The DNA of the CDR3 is TGTGCCTGTAAAGGACAGGGATACAATGAGCAGTTCTTC. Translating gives CACKGQGYNEQFF.

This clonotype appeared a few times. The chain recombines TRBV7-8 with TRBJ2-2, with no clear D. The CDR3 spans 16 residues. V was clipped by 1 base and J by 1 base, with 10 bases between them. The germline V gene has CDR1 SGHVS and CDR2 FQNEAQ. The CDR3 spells CASSLEWSLNTGELFF. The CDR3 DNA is TGTGCCAGCAGCTTAGAGTGGTCCTTGAACACCGGGGAGCTGTTTTTT. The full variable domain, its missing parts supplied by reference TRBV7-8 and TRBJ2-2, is GAGVSQSPRYKVAKRGQDVALRCDPISGHVSLFWYQQALGQGPEFLTYFQNEAQLDKSGLPSDRFFAERPEGSVSTLKIQRTQQEDSAVYLCASSLEWSLNTGELFFGEGSRLTVL.

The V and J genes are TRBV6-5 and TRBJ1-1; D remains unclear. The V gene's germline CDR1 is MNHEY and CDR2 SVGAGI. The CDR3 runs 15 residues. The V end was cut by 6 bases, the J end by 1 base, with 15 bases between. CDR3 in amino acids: CASRYEQSSNTEAFF. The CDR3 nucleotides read TGTGCCAGCAGGTATGAACAGAGCTCGAACACTGAAGCTTTCTTT.

The CDR3 is CASSHFNTVITYEQYF. In DNA, the CDR3 is TGTGCCAGCAGCCATTTTAACACCGTTATAACGTACGAGCAGTACTTC. The V and J genes are TRBV7-2 and TRBJ2-7, with D uncertain. The V and J ends lost 5 bases and 4 bases respectively, with 21 bases between them. This CDR3 is built from 16 residues. From germline, CDR1 is SGHTA and CDR2 FQGNSA.

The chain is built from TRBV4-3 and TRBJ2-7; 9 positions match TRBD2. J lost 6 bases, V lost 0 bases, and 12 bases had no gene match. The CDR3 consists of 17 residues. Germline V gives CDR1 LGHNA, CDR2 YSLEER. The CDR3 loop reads CASSQDWVAGVYTEQYF. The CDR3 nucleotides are TGCGCCAGCAGCCAAGATTGGGTAGCGGGAGTGTATACCGAGCAGTACTTC.

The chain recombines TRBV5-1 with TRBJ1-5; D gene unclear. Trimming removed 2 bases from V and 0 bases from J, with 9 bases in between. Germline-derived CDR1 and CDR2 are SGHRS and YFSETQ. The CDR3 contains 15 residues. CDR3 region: CASSLLPDSNQPQHF. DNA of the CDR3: TGCGCCAGCAGCTTATTACCAGATAGCAATCAGCCCCAGCATTTT.

CDR3 sequence reads: CASSHFQGSTSTDTQYF. The CDR3, as DNA: TGCGCCAGCAGCCATTTCCAGGGATCAACAAGCACAGATACGCAGTATTTT. The rearrangement uses TRBV4-1 and TRBJ2-3; TRBD1 might be the D (5 bases). The CDR3 is made up of 17 amino acids. Germline V gives CDR1 MGHRA, CDR2 YSYEKL. V gave up 3 bases and J gave up 0 bases, with 16 bases separating them.

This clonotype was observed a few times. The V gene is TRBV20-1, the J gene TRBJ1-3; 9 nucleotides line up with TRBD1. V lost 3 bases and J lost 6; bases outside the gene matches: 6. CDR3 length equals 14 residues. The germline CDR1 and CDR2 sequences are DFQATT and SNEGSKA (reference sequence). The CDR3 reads CSASRQGVENTIYF. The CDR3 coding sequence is TGCAGTGCTAGTCGACAGGGGGTGGAAAACACCATATATTTT.

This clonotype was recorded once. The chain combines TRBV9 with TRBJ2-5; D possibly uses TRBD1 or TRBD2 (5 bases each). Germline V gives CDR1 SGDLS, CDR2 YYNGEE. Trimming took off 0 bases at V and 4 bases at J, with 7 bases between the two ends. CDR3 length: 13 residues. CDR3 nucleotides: TGTGCCAGCAGCGTAGGGGACGGAGAGACCCAGTACTTC. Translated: CASSVGDGETQYF.

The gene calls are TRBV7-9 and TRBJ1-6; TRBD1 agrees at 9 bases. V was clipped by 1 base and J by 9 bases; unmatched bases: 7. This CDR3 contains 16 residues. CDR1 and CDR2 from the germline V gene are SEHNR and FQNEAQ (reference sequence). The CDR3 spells CASSLDGTGILSPLHF. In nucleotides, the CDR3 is TGTGCCAGCAGCTTAGACGGGACAGGGATACTTTCACCCCTCCACTTT.

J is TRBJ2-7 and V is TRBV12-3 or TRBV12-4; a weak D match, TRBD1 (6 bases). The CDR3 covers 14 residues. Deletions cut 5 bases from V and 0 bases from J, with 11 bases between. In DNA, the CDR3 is TGTGCCAGCAGTAGGGGGATTAGCTCCTACGAGCAGTACTTC. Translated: CASSRGISSYEQYF.

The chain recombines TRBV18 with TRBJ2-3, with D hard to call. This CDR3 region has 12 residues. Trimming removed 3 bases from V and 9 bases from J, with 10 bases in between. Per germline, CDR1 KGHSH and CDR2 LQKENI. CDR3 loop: CASSPEVGTQYF. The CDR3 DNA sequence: TGTGCCAGCTCACCCGAAGTGGGGACGCAGTATTTT.

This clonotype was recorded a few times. In DNA, the CDR3 is TGTGCCAGCAGCCCCGTGGTGATCCGCACAGATACGCAGTATTTT. Residues: CASSPVVIRTDTQYF. The J gene is TRBJ2-3, the V gene TRBV7-2; D uncertain. This CDR3 comprises 15 residues. The V end was cut by 5 bases, the J end by 1 base, with 13 bases between. Germline CDR1 SGHTA, CDR2 FQGNSA. Full variable domain (remainder filled in from reference TRBV7-2 and TRBJ2-3): GAGVSQSPSNKVTEKGKDVELRCDPISGHTALYWYRQSLGQGLEFLIYFQGNSAPDKSGLPSDRFSAERTGGSVSTLTIQRTQQEDSAVYLCASSPVVIRTDTQYFGPGTRLTVL.

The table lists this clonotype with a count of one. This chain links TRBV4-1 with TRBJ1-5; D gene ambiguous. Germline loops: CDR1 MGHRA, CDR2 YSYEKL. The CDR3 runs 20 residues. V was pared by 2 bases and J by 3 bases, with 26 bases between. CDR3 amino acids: CASSQYYRGQSSLANQPQHF. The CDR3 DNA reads TGCGCCAGCAGCCAATATTACCGAGGGCAGTCCTCGCTCGCCAATCAGCCCCAGCATTTT.